The clone carrying this T cell receptor (beta chain) was recorded many times. The data were taken from a study of regulatory T cells in long-lasting Graves disease. Per germline, CDR1 KGHDR and CDR2 SFDVKD. The CDR3 consists of 13 residues. With 3 bases removed from V and 6 bases from J, the gap between germline ends came to 11 bases. HTBI primers from iRepertoire and Arm-PCR of CDR3 regions yielded the TCR beta libraries. TCRdb re-analysed the multiplex PCR reads in MiXCR, keeping a single row per CDR3 protein. The data contain about half a million distinct CDR3 sequences, 12% of them singletons. The time point is: newly diagnosed GD, antithyroid drugs for less than 3 months. Preparation of the TCR library used RNA extracted from PBMCs. These data also formed part of another study, on T cells in Graves' hyperthyroidism and ophthalmopathy.

This chain connects TRBV24-1 to TRBJ2-7, with D perhaps matching TRBD2 (6 bases). This TCR was recovered from a woman younger than 45 with Graves disease. The material was peripheral blood mononuclear cells (PBMCs), obtained at new diagnosis, from a patient treated with antithyroid drugs. CDR3 bases: TGTGCCACCAGTGATCCCGGGGAGGCCGAGCAGTACTTC. It yields the protein CATSDPGEAEQYF.